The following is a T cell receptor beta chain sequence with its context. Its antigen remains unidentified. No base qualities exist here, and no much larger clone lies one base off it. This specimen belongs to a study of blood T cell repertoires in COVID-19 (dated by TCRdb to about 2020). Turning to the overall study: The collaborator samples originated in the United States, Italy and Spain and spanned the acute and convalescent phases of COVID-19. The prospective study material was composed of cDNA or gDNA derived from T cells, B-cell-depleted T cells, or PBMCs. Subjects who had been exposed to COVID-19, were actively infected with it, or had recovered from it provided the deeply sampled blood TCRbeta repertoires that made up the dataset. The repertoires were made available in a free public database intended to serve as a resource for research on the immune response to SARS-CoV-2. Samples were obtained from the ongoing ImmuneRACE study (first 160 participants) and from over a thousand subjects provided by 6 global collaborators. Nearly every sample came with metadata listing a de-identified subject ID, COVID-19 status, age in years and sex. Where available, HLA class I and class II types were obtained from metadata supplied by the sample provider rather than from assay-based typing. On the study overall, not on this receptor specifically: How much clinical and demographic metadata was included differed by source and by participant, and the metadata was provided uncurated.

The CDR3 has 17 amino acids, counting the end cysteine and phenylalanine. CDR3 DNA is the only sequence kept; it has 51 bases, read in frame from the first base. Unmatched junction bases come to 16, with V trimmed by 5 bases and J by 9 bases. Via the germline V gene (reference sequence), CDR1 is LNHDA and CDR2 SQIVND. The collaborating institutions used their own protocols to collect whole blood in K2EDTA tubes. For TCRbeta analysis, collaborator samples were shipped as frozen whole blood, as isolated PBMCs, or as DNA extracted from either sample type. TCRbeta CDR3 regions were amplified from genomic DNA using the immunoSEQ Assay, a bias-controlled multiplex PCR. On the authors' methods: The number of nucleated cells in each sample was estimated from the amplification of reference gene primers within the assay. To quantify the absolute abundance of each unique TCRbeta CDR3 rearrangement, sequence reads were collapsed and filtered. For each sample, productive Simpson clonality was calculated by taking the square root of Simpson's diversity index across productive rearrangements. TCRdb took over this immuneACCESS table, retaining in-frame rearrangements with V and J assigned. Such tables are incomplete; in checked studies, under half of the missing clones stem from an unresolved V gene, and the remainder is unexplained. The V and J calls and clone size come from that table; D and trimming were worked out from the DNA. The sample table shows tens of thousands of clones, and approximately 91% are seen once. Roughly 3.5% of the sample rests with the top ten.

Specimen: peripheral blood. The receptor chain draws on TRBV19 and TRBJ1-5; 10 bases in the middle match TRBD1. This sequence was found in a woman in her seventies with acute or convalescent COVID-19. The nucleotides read TGTGCCAGTAGTTCTCTGACAGGGGGCCTGGAGGGGATGCCCCAGCATTTT. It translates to CASSSLTGGLEGMPQHF.